The next 10 T cell receptor beta chains were all read from a single sample in a study of cytomegalovirus exposure and HLA in healthy donors (dated by TCRdb to about 2017). The method was the immunoSEQ multiplex PCR assay. A mixture of 60 forward primers for TCR Vbeta segments and 13 reverse primers for TCR Jbeta segments was used in the multiplex PCR. The table comes from immuneACCESS by way of TCRdb, which keeps in-frame sequences with V and J called. Part of the clones is missing from these tables; in studies checked, under half for an unresolved V gene and the rest for unknown reasons. This sample is represented by around 140,000 clones; over 75% of them were singletons. The ten most abundant clones make up about 0.51% of the sample. The sample was PBMCs. All receptors derive from a woman aged 40 to 50 in good health and CMV-seronegative.

To note about this clone: At one end, the junction sequence differs from germline, possibly due to a read error. The chain uses TRBV5-4 and TRBJ2-4; 7 nucleotides agree with TRBD1. Looked up from germline, CDR1 is SGHNT and CDR2 is YYREEE (reference sequence). The CDR3 is 12 amino acids. Here the CDR3 reads CASSLRDRELHF. The CDR3 nucleotides are TGTGCCAGCAGCTTGCGCGACAGGGAGCTGCACTTC.

This chain joins TRBV5-1 and TRBJ1-2; TRBD1 might be the D (6 bases). The ends were cut back, 4 bases at V and 5 bases at J, with 15 bases in the middle. The germline V gene has CDR1 SGHRS and CDR2 YFSETQ. This CDR3 region has 14 residues. The CDR3, as DNA: TGCGCCAGCAGCACACAGGACAGCGTTTATGGCTACACCTTC. This sequence encodes CASSTQDSVYGYTF.

V gene TRBV30 combines with J gene TRBJ2-1, with 10 positions matching TRBD2. The germline V gene has CDR1 GTSNPN and CDR2 SVGIG (reference sequence). This CDR3 comprises 16 residues. V was pared by 5 bases and J by 0 bases, with 7 bases of the junction left unmatched. The CDR3 DNA reads as TGTGCCTGGTGGGGAAGCGGGAGGGTCTCCTACAATGAGCAGTTCTTC. Protein sequence: CAWWGSGRVSYNEQFF.

The chain employs TRBV21-1 and TRBJ1-5. TRBV21-1 is listed as a pseudogene. The CDR3 has 18 residues. This CDR3 is CASSKGWEGGSGDQPQHF. Written as DNA, the CDR3 is TGTGCCAGCAGCAAAGGATGGGAGGGAGGATCCGGGGATCAGCCCCAGCATTTT.

The V call is TRBV25-1, the J call TRBJ2-1; 14 bases fit TRBD2. The germline V gene encodes CDR1 MGHDK and CDR2 SYGVNS. The junction had 4 bases not matched to a gene; V was cut back by 4 bases and J by 8 bases. This CDR3 is 15 amino acids long. The CDR3: CASSGGLAGADEQFF. Here the CDR3 DNA reads TGTGCCAGCAGTGGGGGACTAGCGGGAGCCGATGAGCAGTTCTTC.

This chain connects TRBV5-1 to TRBJ2-3; 7 nucleotides line up with TRBD2. The V gene end was trimmed by 4 bases and the J gene end by 0 bases; junction bases not matched to a gene: 8. This CDR3 contains 16 residues. Germline loops: CDR1 SGHRS, CDR2 YFSETQ. The CDR3 loop is CASSISSGSSTDTQYF. In DNA form, the CDR3 reads TGCGCCAGCAGCATCTCTAGCGGAAGTAGCACAGATACGCAGTATTTT.

The rearrangement links TRBV19 to TRBJ1-5; TRBD1 aligns across 12 bases. CDR1 and CDR2 from the germline V gene are LNHDA and SQIVND (reference sequence). The CDR3 length is 13 residues. Trimming at V came to 10 bases and at J to 6 bases, leaving 4 bases not matched to a gene. The CDR3 nucleotides read TGTGCCATTGGGACAGGGGGCGGTCAGCCCCAGCATTTT. It is translated as CAIGTGGGQPQHF. Supplemented by reference TRBV19 and TRBJ1-5, the full variable domain reads DGGITQSPKYLFRKEGQNVTLSCEQNLNHDAMYWYRQDPGQGLRLIYYSQIVNDFQKGDIAEGYSVSREKKESFPLTVTSAQKNPTAFYLCAIGTGGGQPQHFGDGTRLSIL.

This chain uses TRBV4-3 with TRBJ2-5, with 7 nucleotides matching TRBD1. Trimming removed 1 base from V and 1 base from J; junction bases left unmatched: 3. This CDR3 is built from 15 residues. CDR1 and CDR2 from the germline V gene are LGHNA and YSLEER. This chain's CDR3 is CASSQGTGAQETQYF. The CDR3, as DNA: TGCGCCAGCAGCCAAGGGACAGGCGCCCAAGAGACCCAGTACTTC.

The rearrangement joins TRBV9 to TRBJ2-3; possibly TRBD2 for D (6 bases). Germline V gives CDR1 SGDLS, CDR2 YYNGEE. The CDR3 covers 15 residues. Between the trimmed V and J ends, which lost 1 base and 0 bases, there was a span of 9 bases. The CDR3 sequence is CASSVLGSSTDTQYF. CDR3 bases: TGTGCCAGCAGCGTACTCGGGAGTAGCACAGATACGCAGTATTTT.

The V and J genes are TRBV30 and TRBJ2-3; TRBD2 agrees at 8 bases. The CDR3 consists of 13 residues. V shed 0 bases and J 5 bases; nucleotides not matched to a gene: 1. Germline CDR1 is GTSNPN and CDR2 is SVGIG (reference sequence). The DNA of the CDR3 is TGTGCCTGGAGTGTACTAGCGGAAGATACGCAGTATTTT. Translated: CAWSVLAEDTQYF.